This T cell receptor (beta chain) derives from a study of T cells in localized non-small cell lung cancer. Points from the study as a whole: When the top 100 tumor clones were examined, a median approximately 59 of them also appeared in the adjacent lung, which was paired and uninvolved.

TCRdb keeps only in-frame clones here, not all; method: immunoSEQ multiplex PCR. Among 37,000 or so clones listed, around nine tenths were seen once. Trimming took off 4 bases at V and 0 bases at J, with 4 bases between the two ends. Per the germline V gene, CDR1 is SNHLY and CDR2 is FYNNEI. The CDR3 is 13 amino acids. On this clone itself: What it recognizes is unknown.

The rearrangement uses TRBV2 and TRBJ2-4; no clear D. The source is a woman aged 40 to 75 with stage I lung adenocarcinoma. Material: peripheral blood, obtained before any cancer treatment. In nucleotides, the CDR3 is TGTGCCAGCAGTGCAGGAGCCAAAAACATTCAGTACTTC. Amino acid sequence: CASSAGAKNIQYF.